This TCR beta chain was captured in a study of OX40 agonist ivuxolimab in advanced cancers. The overall study: Patients enrolled in dose escalation were diagnosed with hepatocellular carcinoma, melanoma, renal cell or head and neck cancer. Of mixed ages from roughly 23 to 85 and averaging about 56 years, the group was roughly 83% male.

TCRdb's table, derived via immunoSEQ multiplex PCR, lists solely in-frame clones and lacks some. Among 92,000 or so clones listed, roughly 80% were seen once. V was shortened by 5 bases and J by 8 bases, with 13 bases between the two germline ends. This CDR3 is built from 12 residues. Germline CDR1 SGHRS, CDR2 YFSETQ. The rearrangement links TRBV5-1 to TRBJ1-2; D possibly corresponds to TRBD1 (6 bases). The clonotype originates from an adult with an advanced solid tumor such as melanoma, head and neck, liver or kidney cancer. The sequencing here drew on CD4+ or CD8+ T cells sorted from blood, taken in a trial of the OX40 agonist ivuxolimab. As DNA, the CDR3 is TGCGCCAGCAGACAGGGAGGAGGGGGCTACACCTTC. Translated: CASRQGGGGYTF.